These T cell receptor beta chains were read from a single sample in a study of blood T cells in healthy people across ages. In TCRdb, the 5' RACE reads were re-called with MiXCR into one record per CDR3 protein. The repertoire holds 850,000 to 1,000,000 distinct CDR3 sequences, with roughly 50% as singletons. Material: blood. The receptor set was obtained from a woman aged 55-70 years in good health. Both conserved end residues are part of each CDR3. The D gene is left open where the match is weak. Clone size appears in some rows only: once, few, many, or a class for an expanded clone.

CDR3nt: TGTGCCAGCGGTGGCGGGGACTATGGCTACACCTTC; CDR3aa: CASGGGDYGYTF; v_gene: TRBV6-6; len: 12; j_gene: TRBJ1-2; abundance: few; d_gene: NA
CDR3nt: TGTGCCAGCAGTCTTCGGGGGGGCGGGCGTATAGATACGCAGTATTTT; CDR3aa: CASSLRGGGRIDTQYF; v_gene: TRBV12-3/TRBV12-4; len: 16; j_gene: TRBJ2-3; abundance: few; d_gene: TRBD2
CDR3nt: TGCAGCGGCCATCGGACGGAGAACACTGAAGCTTTCTTT; CDR3aa: CSGHRTENTEAFF; v_gene: TRBV29-1; len: 13; j_gene: TRBJ1-1; abundance: few; d_gene: NA
CDR3nt: TGCAGTGCCCGGATAGGGTCCTCAGAGACCCAGTACTTC; CDR3aa: CSARIGSSETQYF; v_gene: TRBV20-1; len: 13; j_gene: TRBJ2-5; abundance: NA; d_gene: NA
CDR3nt: TGCAGTGCTAGACCGCCCCGGGACTGGGAGTACGAGCAGTACTTC; CDR3aa: CSARPPRDWEYEQYF; v_gene: TRBV20-1; len: 15; j_gene: TRBJ2-7; abundance: NA; d_gene: NA
CDR3nt: TGCGCCAGCAGTGAGTCGAAAGCTAGCGGGACCCAAGAGACCCAGTACTTC; CDR3aa: CASSESKASGTQETQYF; v_gene: TRBV10-2; len: 17; j_gene: TRBJ2-5; abundance: NA; d_gene: TRBD2
CDR3nt: TGTGCCGGTGCTGGGGGAGGGAGTCCCGGGGAGCTGTTTTTT; CDR3aa: CAGAGGGSPGELFF; v_gene: TRBV30; len: 14; j_gene: TRBJ2-2; abundance: NA; d_gene: TRBD2
CDR3nt: TGTGCCAGCTCACTCAGGGGGTTCGATGAGCAGTTCTTC; CDR3aa: CASSLRGFDEQFF; v_gene: TRBV18; len: 13; j_gene: TRBJ2-1; abundance: NA; d_gene: TRBD1
CDR3nt: TGTGCCACCTTAAGACAGTCCACAGATACGCAGTATTTT; CDR3aa: CATLRQSTDTQYF; v_gene: TRBV6-1; len: 13; j_gene: TRBJ2-3; abundance: NA; d_gene: NA
CDR3nt: TGTGCCAGCAGCCCACAGGGTAATCAGCCCCAGCATTTT; CDR3aa: CASSPQGNQPQHF; v_gene: TRBV7-9; len: 13; j_gene: TRBJ1-5; abundance: many; d_gene: NA
CDR3nt: TGTGCCAGCAAAACTAGCGGGAGGCTAGCCAAAAACATTCAGTACTTC; CDR3aa: CASKTSGRLAKNIQYF; v_gene: TRBV27; len: 16; j_gene: TRBJ2-4; abundance: NA; d_gene: TRBD2
CDR3nt: TGCGCCAGCAGCTTGGACGGGACACCTGCAGATACGCAGTATTTT; CDR3aa: CASSLDGTPADTQYF; v_gene: TRBV5-1; len: 15; j_gene: TRBJ2-3; abundance: few; d_gene: NA
CDR3nt: TGTGCCAGTAGTGTCACTAGCGGGAGCTACAATGAGCAGTACTTC; CDR3aa: CASSVTSGSYNEQYF; v_gene: TRBV19; len: 15; j_gene: TRBJ2-7; abundance: few; d_gene: TRBD2
CDR3nt: TGCGCCAGCAGCCAAACGTCCGGAGGGGGTACAGATACGCAGTATTTT; CDR3aa: CASSQTSGGGTDTQYF; v_gene: TRBV4-3; len: 16; j_gene: TRBJ2-3; abundance: NA; d_gene: NA
CDR3nt: TGTGCCAGCAGTTACTCCCTAGTTACCGGGGCCAACGTCCTGACTTTC; CDR3aa: CASSYSLVTGANVLTF; v_gene: TRBV6-5; len: 16; j_gene: TRBJ2-6; abundance: NA; d_gene: NA
CDR3nt: TGTGCCAGCAGTTACGGCCAGGGGGTTAGCTATGGCTACACCTTC; CDR3aa: CASSYGQGVSYGYTF; v_gene: TRBV6-2/TRBV6-3; len: 15; j_gene: TRBJ1-2; abundance: NA; d_gene: TRBD1
CDR3nt: TGTGCCAGCAGTATTACTAGCGGGAGGCAGTACGAGCAGTACTTC; CDR3aa: CASSITSGRQYEQYF; v_gene: TRBV6-2/TRBV6-3; len: 15; j_gene: TRBJ2-7; abundance: NA; d_gene: TRBD2
CDR3nt: TGTGCCAGCAGTGACTCGGCGACAGGGGGATTCAATGAGCAGTACTTC; CDR3aa: CASSDSATGGFNEQYF; v_gene: TRBV6-4; len: 16; j_gene: TRBJ2-7; abundance: NA; d_gene: TRBD1
CDR3nt: TGTGCCAGCAGCCAAGATCGAGTGGTAGGCGATACGCAGTATTTT; CDR3aa: CASSQDRVVGDTQYF; v_gene: TRBV3-1; len: 15; j_gene: TRBJ2-3; abundance: NA; d_gene: NA
CDR3nt: TGTGCCAGCAGCGTAGGGACAGACGAGCAGTACTTC; CDR3aa: CASSVGTDEQYF; v_gene: TRBV9; len: 12; j_gene: TRBJ2-7; abundance: NA; d_gene: NA
CDR3nt: TGTGCCAGCAGTTACAACGGGGGAAGCAATCAGCCCCAGCATTTT; CDR3aa: CASSYNGGSNQPQHF; v_gene: TRBV6-2/TRBV6-3; len: 15; j_gene: TRBJ1-5; abundance: many; d_gene: NA
CDR3nt: TGTGCCAGCAGTTACGGGGCCACTAGTGAGACCCAGTACTTC; CDR3aa: CASSYGATSETQYF; v_gene: TRBV28; len: 14; j_gene: TRBJ2-5; abundance: NA; d_gene: NA
CDR3nt: TGCAGTGCCCGGACTAGCGGGAACATGGAGCAGTACTTC; CDR3aa: CSARTSGNMEQYF; v_gene: TRBV20-1; len: 13; j_gene: TRBJ2-7; abundance: NA; d_gene: TRBD2
CDR3nt: TGTGCCAGTAGTAAGCCCGGGACAGGTCAAGAGACCCAGTACTTC; CDR3aa: CASSKPGTGQETQYF; v_gene: TRBV19; len: 15; j_gene: TRBJ2-5; abundance: NA; d_gene: TRBD1
CDR3nt: TGTGCCAGCAGTTTAGGTCCGGGACAGGGGAGATACGAGCAGTACTTC; CDR3aa: CASSLGPGQGRYEQYF; v_gene: TRBV27; len: 16; j_gene: TRBJ2-7; abundance: NA; d_gene: TRBD1
CDR3nt: TGCAGCGTCCGGGCCTCATCCTACGAGCAGTACTTC; CDR3aa: CSVRASSYEQYF; v_gene: TRBV29-1; len: 12; j_gene: TRBJ2-7; abundance: many; d_gene: NA
CDR3nt: TGTGCCAGCAGTGAACCCGGGACTAGCCCTCCCACAGATACGCAGTATTTT; CDR3aa: CASSEPGTSPPTDTQYF; v_gene: TRBV2; len: 17; j_gene: TRBJ2-3; abundance: NA; d_gene: TRBD2
CDR3nt: TGTGCCAGCAGTTACTGGACTAGCGGGACCTACGAGCAGTACTTC; CDR3aa: CASSYWTSGTYEQYF; v_gene: TRBV6-6; len: 15; j_gene: TRBJ2-7; abundance: few; d_gene: TRBD2
CDR3nt: TGCGCCAGCAGCAGGAAACAGGAGACCGCAACTAATGAAAAACTGTTTTTT; CDR3aa: CASSRKQETATNEKLFF; v_gene: TRBV4-1; len: 17; j_gene: TRBJ1-4; abundance: NA; d_gene: NA
CDR3nt: TGTGCCAGCACAGCTTGGGGGGTCGGGACCCAGTACTTC; CDR3aa: CASTAWGVGTQYF; v_gene: TRBV7-2; len: 13; j_gene: TRBJ2-5; abundance: few; d_gene: NA
CDR3nt: TGTGCCAGCAGTTTACTAGCGGGGGACCTCTACAATGAGCAGTTCTTC; CDR3aa: CASSLLAGDLYNEQFF; v_gene: TRBV27; len: 16; j_gene: TRBJ2-1; abundance: NA; d_gene: TRBD2
CDR3nt: TGCAGCGTTAGGGCCCGGGGTGTGACAGATACGCAGTATTTT; CDR3aa: CSVRARGVTDTQYF; v_gene: TRBV29-1; len: 14; j_gene: TRBJ2-3; abundance: NA; d_gene: NA
CDR3nt: TGCAGCGTTGAACTTGGGACGGTGGCAAGCACAGATACGCAGTATTTT; CDR3aa: CSVELGTVASTDTQYF; v_gene: TRBV29-1; len: 16; j_gene: TRBJ2-3; abundance: many; d_gene: NA
CDR3nt: TGTGCCATCAGTGAGTCGGGACAGGGGGCGGACAATGAGCAGTTCTTC; CDR3aa: CAISESGQGADNEQFF; v_gene: TRBV10-3; len: 16; j_gene: TRBJ2-1; abundance: few; d_gene: TRBD1
CDR3nt: TGCGCCAGCAGCCCCCCAGGGACTACCTACGAGCAGTACTTC; CDR3aa: CASSPPGTTYEQYF; v_gene: TRBV5-1; len: 14; j_gene: TRBJ2-7; abundance: NA; d_gene: TRBD2
CDR3nt: TGCAGTGCTTACTTGGGCAGGGGGTCCTACGAGCAGTACTTC; CDR3aa: CSAYLGRGSYEQYF; v_gene: TRBV20-1; len: 14; j_gene: TRBJ2-7; abundance: NA; d_gene: TRBD1
CDR3nt: TGCGCCAGCAGCTGGCGGTGGGACACTGAAGCTTTCTTT; CDR3aa: CASSWRWDTEAFF; v_gene: TRBV5-1; len: 13; j_gene: TRBJ1-1; abundance: NA; d_gene: NA
CDR3nt: TGTGCCAGTAAGCTACAGGGGAGCTCCTACAATGAGCAGTACTTC; CDR3aa: CASKLQGSSYNEQYF; v_gene: TRBV19; len: 15; j_gene: TRBJ2-7; abundance: NA; d_gene: TRBD1
CDR3nt: TGCAGCGCTAAGCACAAGACAAGCACAGATACGCAGTATTTT; CDR3aa: CSAKHKTSTDTQYF; v_gene: TRBV29-1; len: 14; j_gene: TRBJ2-3; abundance: NA; d_gene: NA
CDR3nt: TGTGCCATCCGGGGCGGGAGCATGGGCAATGAGCAGTTCTTC; CDR3aa: CAIRGGSMGNEQFF; v_gene: TRBV10-3; len: 14; j_gene: TRBJ2-1; abundance: many; d_gene: TRBD2
CDR3nt: TGTGCCAGCCGTCGGGTCCCCGGCAATCAGCCCCAGCATTTT; CDR3aa: CASRRVPGNQPQHF; v_gene: TRBV28; len: 14; j_gene: TRBJ1-5; abundance: many; d_gene: NA
CDR3nt: TGTGCCAGTAGCAAGACACAGGATTATTTGGCCTACGAGCAGTACTTC; CDR3aa: CASSKTQDYLAYEQYF; v_gene: TRBV19; len: 16; j_gene: TRBJ2-7; abundance: once; d_gene: NA
CDR3nt: TGTGCCAGCAACCGTCTACGGGCTGGCACAGATACGCAGTATTTT; CDR3aa: CASNRLRAGTDTQYF; v_gene: TRBV7-6; len: 15; j_gene: TRBJ2-3; abundance: NA; d_gene: NA
CDR3nt: TGCGCCACCGGGACACCGACAGATACGCAGTATTTT; CDR3aa: CATGTPTDTQYF; v_gene: TRBV4-3; len: 12; j_gene: TRBJ2-3; abundance: few; d_gene: NA
CDR3nt: TGTGCCAGCAGCTTAGTAGGGTTGGGGCGAGAGACCCAGTACTTC; CDR3aa: CASSLVGLGRETQYF; v_gene: TRBV7-2; len: 15; j_gene: TRBJ2-5; abundance: NA; d_gene: NA
CDR3nt: TGTGCCTGGACCGACAGAGGAAGAGGGCCCCAGCATTTT; CDR3aa: CAWTDRGRGPQHF; v_gene: TRBV30; len: 13; j_gene: TRBJ1-5; abundance: NA; d_gene: NA
CDR3nt: TGTGCCAGCAGTTCATTTTGGGGAGAGCAGTACTTC; CDR3aa: CASSSFWGEQYF; v_gene: TRBV28; len: 12; j_gene: TRBJ2-5; abundance: NA; d_gene: NA
CDR3nt: TGTGCCAGCATGGTCAAGAGTACAGATACGCAGTATTTT; CDR3aa: CASMVKSTDTQYF; v_gene: TRBV28; len: 13; j_gene: TRBJ2-3; abundance: few; d_gene: NA